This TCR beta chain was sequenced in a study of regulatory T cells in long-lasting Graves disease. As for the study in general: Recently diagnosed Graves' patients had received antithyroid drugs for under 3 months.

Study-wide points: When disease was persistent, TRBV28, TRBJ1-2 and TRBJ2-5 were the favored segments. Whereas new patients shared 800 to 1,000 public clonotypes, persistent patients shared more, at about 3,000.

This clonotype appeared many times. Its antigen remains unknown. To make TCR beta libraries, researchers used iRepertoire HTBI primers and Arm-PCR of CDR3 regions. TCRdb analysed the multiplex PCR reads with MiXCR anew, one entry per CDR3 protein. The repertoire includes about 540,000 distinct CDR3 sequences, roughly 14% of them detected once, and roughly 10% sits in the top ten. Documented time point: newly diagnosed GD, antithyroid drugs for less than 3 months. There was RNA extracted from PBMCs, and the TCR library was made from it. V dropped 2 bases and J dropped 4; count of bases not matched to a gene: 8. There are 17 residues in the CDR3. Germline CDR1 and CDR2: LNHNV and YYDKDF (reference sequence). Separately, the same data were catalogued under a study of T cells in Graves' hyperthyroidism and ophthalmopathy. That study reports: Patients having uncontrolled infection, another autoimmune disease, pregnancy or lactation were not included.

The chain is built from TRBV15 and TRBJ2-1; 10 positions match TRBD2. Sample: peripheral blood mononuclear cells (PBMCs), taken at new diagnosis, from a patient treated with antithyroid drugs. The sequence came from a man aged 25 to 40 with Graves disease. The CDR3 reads CATSRRGSGRAYNEQFF. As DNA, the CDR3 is TGTGCCACCAGCAGAAGAGGGAGCGGGAGGGCTTACAATGAGCAGTTCTTC.